Listed here are 4 T cell receptor beta chains from one sample, sequenced in a study of blood T cell repertoires in COVID-19. Libraries were prepared by immunoSEQ multiplex PCR; TCRdb keeps only in-frame clonotypes and omits some of them. This table has 180,000 or so clones, more than 75% appearing once. Sequencing used peripheral blood. Source of these receptors: a woman aged 45-65 years with active or convalescent COVID-19.

The J gene is TRBJ2-6, the V gene TRBV5-1; no firm D call. Germline V gene data show CDR1 as SGHRS and CDR2 as YFSETQ. The CDR3 is 15 amino acids. Trimming took off 0 bases at V and 3 bases at J, with 7 bases between the two ends. CDR3 in amino acids: CASSLESSGANVLTF. CDR3 DNA sequence: TGCGCCAGCAGCTTGGAAAGTAGTGGGGCCAACGTCCTGACTTTC.

This clone was counted a few times. This chain connects TRBV10-2 to TRBJ1-6, with D possibly being TRBD1 (5 bases). The CDR3 spans 14 residues. CDR1 is WSHSY and CDR2 is SAAADI in the germline V gene. The ends were cut back, 0 bases at V and 10 bases at J, with 10 bases in the middle. CDR3 sequence: CASSESGGESPLHF. The CDR3, as DNA: TGCGCCAGCAGTGAGTCGGGGGGGGAATCACCCCTCCACTTT.

V gene TRBV18 combines with J gene TRBJ1-2; 8 nucleotides agree with TRBD1. Unmatched junction bases numbered 14, after V lost 3 bases and J lost 8 bases. The length of the CDR3 is 16 residues. Germline CDR1 is KGHSH and CDR2 is LQKENI. In DNA, the CDR3 is TGTGCCAGCTCACCGGGCCAGGGGGCGGATTCGGGCGGCTACACCTTC. Its protein product is CASSPGQGADSGGYTF. Combining the CDR3 with reference TRBV18 and TRBJ1-2 gives the whole variable domain NAGVMQNPRHLVRRRGQEARLRCSPMKGHSHVYWYRQLPEEGLKFMVYLQKENIIDESGMPKERFSAEFPKEGPSILRIQQVVRGDSAAYFCASSPGQGADSGGYTFGSGTRLTVV.

The chain employs TRBV2 and TRBJ1-3, with TRBD1 matching over 9 bases. V was clipped by 5 bases and J by 2 bases; unmatched bases: 7. CDR1 and CDR2 (germline): SNHLY, FYNNEI. The CDR3 covers 16 residues. The CDR3 loop is CASSQQGAAAGNTIYF. In DNA, the CDR3 is TGTGCCAGCAGTCAACAGGGGGCGGCTGCTGGAAACACCATATATTTT.